The rows below give T cell receptor beta chains drawn from one sample of a study of T cells in Graves' hyperthyroidism and ophthalmopathy. Via MiXCR, TCRdb re-called the multiplex PCR reads, giving one row per CDR3 protein. The sample has 560,000 or so distinct CDR3 sequences; about 20% are singletons. Input material: blood. The receptors derive from a man aged 35 to 55 with Graves' ophthalmopathy. The CDR3 runs from the conserved cysteine through the conserved F or W. Fields, in order: clone size, J gene, V gene, CDR3 protein. Size is omitted from some rows. Given values are once, few, many or a class for expanded clones.

size: few; J: TRBJ1-3; V: TRBV2; CDR3: CASMPIFGTDSGNTIYF
size: few; J: TRBJ2-1; V: TRBV7-9; CDR3: CASSLFHEQFF
size: .; J: TRBJ2-7; V: TRBV7-9; CDR3: CASSLNTVGQGTYEQYF
size: once; J: TRBJ2-3; V: TRBV6-9; CDR3: CASSYDTGRDTQYF
size: few; J: TRBJ2-1; V: TRBV7-3; CDR3: CASSPRTEGEQFF
size: many; J: TRBJ2-7; V: TRBV20-1; CDR3: CSARDGQDYEQYF
size: many; J: TRBJ2-5; V: TRBV12-3/TRBV12-4; CDR3: CASSLVAGGQETQYF
size: many; J: TRBJ2-1; V: TRBV5-6; CDR3: CASSLVRVTGMVNEQFF
size: few; J: TRBJ1-2; V: TRBV27; CDR3: CASSLTLSTGGYTF
size: many; J: TRBJ2-3; V: TRBV7-3; CDR3: CASSGPRDAALPDTQYF
size: many; J: TRBJ2-5; V: TRBV3-1; CDR3: CASSPRLRGTQYF
size: many; J: TRBJ2-3; V: TRBV13; CDR3: CASSLFRQYTDTQYF
size: few; J: TRBJ2-7; V: TRBV20-1; CDR3: CSAREDSLYEQYF
size: .; J: TRBJ2-2; V: TRBV19; CDR3: CASIRDSRTGELFF
size: few; J: TRBJ2-1; V: TRBV5-1; CDR3: CASSKTGGSSGRGNEQFF
size: .; J: TRBJ1-4; V: TRBV5-1; CDR3: CASSPWGAANEKLFF
size: many; J: TRBJ2-7; V: TRBV7-7; CDR3: CASSLGPLASGADSGSYEQYF
size: .; J: TRBJ1-4; V: TRBV3-1; CDR3: CASSQDPGGEGEKLFF
size: many; J: TRBJ2-1; V: TRBV5-1; CDR3: CASSAGTYNEQFF
size: .; J: TRBJ2-1; V: TRBV9; CDR3: CASSSGGATEQFF
size: once; J: TRBJ1-4; V: TRBV13; CDR3: CASGVRQEGEKLFF
size: few; J: TRBJ2-5; V: TRBV7-2; CDR3: CASSQTGGIETQYF
size: .; J: TRBJ1-3; V: TRBV20-1; CDR3: CSAAGTGSGNTIYF
size: .; J: TRBJ2-2; V: TRBV28; CDR3: CATSSGLAGYTGELFF
size: .; J: TRBJ2-1; V: TRBV5-1; CDR3: CASSLDIASYNEQFF
size: many; J: TRBJ2-5; V: TRBV3-1; CDR3: CASSQVLAGQETQYF
size: few; J: TRBJ2-2; V: TRBV5-1; CDR3: CASSFGGLAGVNTGELFF
size: .; J: TRBJ1-1; V: TRBV7-6; CDR3: CASSLEVGGGTEAFF